The TCR beta chain under discussion was sequenced for a study of T cell responses to AZD1222 COVID-19 vaccine. Overall study results and limits: Reportedly, nearly half the spike-specific TCRs target unmutated variant regions. Once two AZD1222 doses were given, Spike-specific TCR breadth and depth went up.

Concerning this clone: Antigen unknown.

Clones were read by immunoSEQ multiplex PCR, and TCRdb kept only the in-frame ones, dropping some. The table has some 100,000 clones, roughly nine tenths seen once; the top ten hold roughly 7%. Germline V gives CDR1 SGHVS, CDR2 FQNEAQ. CDR3 length: 15 amino acids. V dropped 5 bases and J dropped 0; count of bases not matched to a gene: 6. The receptor was derived from an adult in good health. The material was peripheral blood, obtained on day 0 of AZD1222 vaccination. The chain combines TRBV7-8 with TRBJ1-2, with 7 positions matching TRBD1. The CDR3 DNA is TGTGCCAGCAGCCCGAGGACAGGTCCTAACTATGGCTACACCTTC. Protein product: CASSPRTGPNYGYTF.